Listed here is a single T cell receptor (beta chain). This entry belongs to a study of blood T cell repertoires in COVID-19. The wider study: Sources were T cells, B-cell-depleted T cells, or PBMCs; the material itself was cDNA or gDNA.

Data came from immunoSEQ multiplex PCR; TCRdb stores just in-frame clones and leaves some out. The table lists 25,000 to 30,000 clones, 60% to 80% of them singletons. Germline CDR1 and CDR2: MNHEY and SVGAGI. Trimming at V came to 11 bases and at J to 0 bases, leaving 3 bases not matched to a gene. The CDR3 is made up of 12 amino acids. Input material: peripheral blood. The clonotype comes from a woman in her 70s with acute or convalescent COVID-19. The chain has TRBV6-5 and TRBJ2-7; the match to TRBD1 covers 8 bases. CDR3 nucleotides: TGTGCCGTGGACAGGGCCTCCTACGAGCAGTACTTC. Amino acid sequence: CAVDRASYEQYF.